A single sample gave rise to the 30 T cell receptor beta chains below, sequenced in a study of CD8+CD57+ T cells in acquired aplastic anemia. Patients who underwent sequencing had shown CD8+CD57+ cell expansion by flow cytometry. TCR beta VDJ and CDR3 profiles were obtained from a genomic DNA template. TCRdb reprocessed the reads with MiXCR, giving one entry per CDR3 protein. Here the sample spans approximately 180,000 distinct CDR3 sequences, roughly 50% being singletons. Sequencing used sorted CD4+, CD8+, or CD8+CD57+ T cells (not recorded which) from PBMCs. These receptors all come from a human donor with aplastic anemia.

The gene calls are TRBV30 and TRBJ1-6; TRBD1 matches 7 bases. Trimming took 3 bases from V and 5 from J; bases not matched to a gene: 4. The CDR3 is 14 residues long. Germline V gene lookup returns CDR1 GTSNPN and CDR2 SVGIG (reference sequence). In DNA, the CDR3 is TGTGCCTGGAGCACCGGGACAGATAATTCACCCCTCCACTTT. It codes for CAWSTGTDNSPLHF.

This clonotype was counted a few times. V is TRBV28 and J is TRBJ1-4; 9 positions match TRBD1. Germline CDR1 is MDHEN and CDR2 is SYDVKM. Trimming at V came to 5 bases and at J to 8 bases, leaving 9 bases not matched to a gene. This CDR3 contains 15 residues. The CDR3 spells CASSISGQGDEKLFF. The CDR3 DNA reads as TGTGCCAGCAGTATATCGGGACAGGGAGACGAAAAACTGTTTTTT.

The rearrangement links TRBV5-1 to TRBJ2-7; D gene uncertain. Between the trimmed V and J ends, which lost 0 bases and 0 bases, there was a span of 7 bases. The CDR3 runs 14 residues. Germline loops: CDR1 SGHRS, CDR2 YFSETQ. CDR3: CASSLEGPSYEQYF. The CDR3 DNA reads as TGCGCCAGCAGCTTGGAAGGGCCCTCCTACGAGCAGTACTTC.

The chain uses TRBV25-1 and TRBJ2-3, with 12 bases aligning to TRBD2. The CDR3 runs 17 residues. Germline assignment: CDR1 MGHDK and CDR2 SYGVNS. The junction had 6 bases not matched to a gene; V was cut back by 3 bases and J by 2 bases. CDR3 DNA sequence: TGTGCCAGCAGTGAGCCGGGACTAGCGGGCACCACAGATACGCAGTATTTT. Protein sequence: CASSEPGLAGTTDTQYF.

This clonotype has just a few counts. The chain recombines TRBV20-1 with TRBJ1-2; no clear D gene. V was clipped by 5 bases and J by 6 bases, with 10 bases between them. Germline V gene sequence: CDR1 DFQATT, CDR2 SNEGSKA (reference sequence). CDR3 length: 11 amino acids. The CDR3 sequence is CSAYSGDGYTF. The CDR3 bases are TGCAGTGCTTATTCCGGGGATGGCTACACCTTC.

The V gene is TRBV10-2, the J gene TRBJ2-3; no firm D call. This CDR3 is 13 amino acids long. Germline CDR1 WSHSY, CDR2 SAAADI. Trimming left V 7 bases short and J 2 bases short, with 10 bases between. The CDR3 DNA reads as TGCGCCAGCACGCCCCCCCACACAGATACGCAGTATTTT. It codes for CASTPPHTDTQYF.

This clonotype has at least ten counts. The chain has TRBV9 and TRBJ2-3; a possible D gene is TRBD1 (5 bases). The germline V and J ends were trimmed by 2 bases and 0 bases, with 10 bases remaining between them. There are 15 residues in the CDR3. The germline V gene has CDR1 SGDLS and CDR2 YYNGEE. Here the CDR3 DNA reads TGTGCCAGCAGCGTCACAGGTACTAGCACAGATACGCAGTATTTT. Amino acid sequence: CASSVTGTSTDTQYF.

The chain combines TRBV9 with TRBJ2-7; unclear D gene. Germline-derived CDR1 and CDR2 are SGDLS and YYNGEE. CDR3 size: 12 residues. V was pared by 3 bases and J by 2 bases, with 6 bases between. The CDR3 is CASSDPAYEQYF. The CDR3 nucleotides read TGTGCCAGCAGCGATCCCGCCTACGAGCAGTACTTC.

J is TRBJ2-7 and V is TRBV12-3 or TRBV12-4; perhaps TRBD2 as D (6 bases). V gave up 4 bases and J gave up 2 bases, with 21 bases separating them. This CDR3 contains 17 residues. CDR3 in amino acids: CASSSGPRTTRPYEQYF. CDR3 bases: TGTGCCAGCAGTTCAGGTCCTCGGACTACTCGTCCCTACGAGCAGTACTTC.

The chain uses TRBV7-2 and TRBJ2-1, with D hard to call. V was cut by 10 bases and J by 4 bases, with 14 bases left in between. CDR1 and CDR2 from the germline V gene are SGHTA and FQGNSA. The CDR3 spans 13 residues. The CDR3 sequence is CATSDKRYNEQFF. DNA for the CDR3: TGTGCCACCAGTGATAAAAGATACAATGAGCAGTTCTTC.

This clonotype was seen only a few times. The V call is TRBV25-1, the J call TRBJ2-1, with 12 bases that match TRBD2. Germline loops: CDR1 MGHDK, CDR2 SYGVNS. Trimming at V came to 6 bases and at J to 7 bases, leaving 1 base not matched to a gene. The CDR3 runs 13 residues. The CDR3 region has the DNA TGTGCCAGCAGAACTAGCGGGAGGAATGAGCAGTTCTTC. This sequence encodes CASRTSGRNEQFF.

The chain couples TRBV7-2 to TRBJ2-1; maybe TRBD1 (6 bases). V lost 7 bases, J lost 4 bases, and 11 bases lay in between. Germline values: CDR1 SGHTA, CDR2 FQGNSA. The CDR3 covers 13 residues. CDR3 nucleotide sequence: TGTGCCAGCACCAAGGACAGTTACAATGAGCAGTTCTTC. Translation gives CASTKDSYNEQFF.

This clonotype was counted ten times or more. The V and J genes are TRBV11-1 and TRBJ1-6; 8 bases align to TRBD1. The J segment lost 8 bases and the V segment lost 5 bases, leaving 11 bases of the junction unmatched. The CDR3 is 16 amino acids. Germline V CDR1 and CDR2: SGHAT, FQDESV (reference sequence). CDR3 in amino acids: CASSPFRDRGHSPLHF. The DNA of the CDR3 is TGTGCCAGCAGCCCATTCCGCGACAGGGGCCATTCACCCCTCCACTTT.

V is TRBV30 and J is TRBJ1-6; D gene ambiguous. The germline gives CDR1 GTSNPN, CDR2 SVGIG (reference sequence). The length of the CDR3 is 14 residues. V gave up 0 bases and J gave up 3 bases, with 6 bases separating them. CDR3 region: CAWSVNDYNSPLHF. The DNA of the CDR3 is TGTGCCTGGAGTGTAAACGACTATAATTCACCCCTCCACTTT.

Regarding this clonotype: One base away lies a much larger clone, so this may be a sequencing read error. The chain recombines TRBV30 with TRBJ2-3; D unclear. The CDR3 contains 11 residues. CDR1 is GTSNPN, CDR2 SVGIG, per germline (reference sequence). This CDR3 is CTWSVTDTQYF. The DNA for the CDR3 is TGTACCTGGAGTGTAACAGATACGCAGTATTTT. Supplemented by reference TRBV30 and TRBJ2-3, the full variable domain reads SQTIHQWPATLVQPVGSPLSLECTVEGTSNPNLYWYRQAAGRGLQLLFYSVGIGQISSEVPQNLSASRPQDRQFILSSKKLLLSDSGFYLCTWSVTDTQYFGPGTRLTVL.

In its sample, this clonotype was seen many times. The chain couples TRBV7-7 to TRBJ2-2; D not certain. Trimming left V 6 bases short and J 0 bases short, with 5 bases between. This CDR3 is built from 13 residues. Germline V gene data show CDR1 as SSHAT and CDR2 as FNYEAQ (reference sequence). The chain's CDR3 is CASSPANTGELFF. The CDR3, as DNA: TGTGCCAGCAGTCCGGCGAACACCGGGGAGCTGTTTTTT.

This clonotype was found many times. The genes are TRBV4-2 and TRBJ2-2; tentatively, D is TRBD1 (5 bases). Between the trimmed V and J ends, which lost 9 bases and 6 bases, there was a span of 8 bases. Germline V gene lookup returns CDR1 LGHNA and CDR2 YNFKEQ. The CDR3 is 11 amino acids. CDR3 in amino acids: CARQGAGELFF. The CDR3 nucleotides are TGTGCCAGGCAGGGCGCCGGGGAGCTGTTTTTT.

This clonotype was recorded at least ten times. The chain joins TRBV15 to TRBJ2-3, with D maybe TRBD2 (6 bases). Germline-derived CDR1 and CDR2 are LNHNV and YYDKDF (reference sequence). V dropped 0 bases and J dropped 5 bases, with 15 bases sitting between them. The CDR3 is 16 amino acids. This CDR3 reads CATSRDNGGRGDTQYF. As DNA, the CDR3 is TGTGCCACCAGCAGAGATAACGGGGGACGAGGAGATACGCAGTATTTT.

The genes are TRBV3-1 and TRBJ2-7; D unresolved. Trimming left V 1 base short and J 2 bases short, with 9 bases between. Germline CDR1 LGHDT, CDR2 YNNKEL (reference sequence). This CDR3 region has 14 residues. CDR3 region: CASSQVNKAYEQYF. The CDR3 nucleotides are TGTGCCAGCAGCCAAGTTAATAAGGCCTACGAGCAGTACTTC.

V usage is TRBV10-3 and J usage is TRBJ2-7; a possible D gene is TRBD2 (6 bases). Germline CDR1 and CDR2: ENHRY and SYGVKD. V lost 10 bases and J 4 bases, leaving 14 bases between the germline ends. The CDR3 loop spans 12 amino acids. The CDR3 region has the DNA TGTGCCACAAGTGGGACTGCGTACGAGCAGTACTTC. Amino acid sequence: CATSGTAYEQYF.

Many counts were recorded for this clonotype. J is TRBJ1-2 and V is TRBV5-5, with no clear D. Germline CDR1 is SGHKS and CDR2 is YYEKEE (reference sequence). Trimming removed 1 base from V and 5 bases from J, with 15 bases in between. The CDR3 is 15 amino acids. The CDR3 DNA reads TGTGCCAGCAGCTTGTTCGCCTCCCCGGGGTATGGCTACACCTTC. Translated, it gives CASSLFASPGYGYTF. The variable domain in full, completed from reference TRBV5-5 and TRBJ1-2, reads DAGVTQSPTHLIKTRGQQVTLRCSPISGHKSVSWYQQVLGQGPQFIFQYYEKEERGRGNFPDRFSARQFPNYSSELNVNALLLGDSALYLCASSLFASPGYGYTFGSGTRLTVV.

To note about this clonotype: One end of the junction fails to match germline, which may point to a read error. This sequence joins TRBV10-3 and TRBJ1-2; maybe TRBD1 (5 bases). Germline CDR1 is ENHRY and CDR2 is SYGVKD. The CDR3 is 13 residues long. The CDR3 here is CALREGPNYGYTF. In DNA, the CDR3 is TGTGCCCTCAGGGAAGGGCCTAACTATGGCTACACCTTC.

The chain is built from TRBV2 and TRBJ2-2, with D possibly being TRBD2 (5 bases). The CDR3 extends over 16 amino acids. Trimming removed 1 base from V and 6 bases from J, with 15 bases in between. The germline V gene has CDR1 SNHLY and CDR2 FYNNEI. The CDR3 reads CASSEGANVRAGELFF. CDR3 nucleotide sequence: TGTGCCAGCAGTGAAGGGGCTAACGTGCGGGCCGGGGAGCTGTTTTTT.

This clonotype was found a few times. The chain combines TRBV10-3 with TRBJ1-2; possibly TRBD1 for D (6 bases). Germline V CDR1 and CDR2: ENHRY, SYGVKD. The CDR3 totals 12 residues. V was shortened by 6 bases and J by 7 bases, with 12 bases between the two germline ends. The DNA for the CDR3 is TGTGCCATCAGAGAAACAGGGTTTGGCTACACCTTC. Encoded protein: CAIRETGFGYTF.

This clonotype was observed at least ten times. The chain joins TRBV19 to TRBJ2-7, with D possibly TRBD2 on 6 matching bases. Germline V gene lookup returns CDR1 LNHDA and CDR2 SQIVND (reference sequence). The CDR3 is made up of 13 amino acids. V was pared by 3 bases and J by 9 bases, with 15 bases between. The CDR3 is CASSISGARRQYF. The CDR3 DNA is TGTGCCAGTAGTATCTCGGGAGCCAGACGGCAGTACTTC.

In its sample, this clonotype was seen many times. The chain uses TRBV6-5 and TRBJ1-3; possibly TRBD1 for D (5 bases). Germline V gene data show CDR1 as MNHEY and CDR2 as SVGAGI. The CDR3 is 15 amino acids. The V gene lost 2 bases and the J gene lost 4 bases, with 12 bases spanning the gap. The CDR3 nucleotides are TGTGCCAGCAGTTACAGGGGCGCCCCAGGAAACACCATATATTTT. This translates into CASSYRGAPGNTIYF.

In this sample, this clonotype turned up once. The rearrangement uses TRBV2 and TRBJ2-1; 7 bases align to TRBD1. V gave up 11 bases and J gave up 0 bases; unmatched junction bases: 10. Germline loops: CDR1 SNHLY, CDR2 FYNNEI. The CDR3 totals 15 residues. The CDR3 reads CAYRIGDSSYNEQFF. Written as DNA, the CDR3 is TGTGCCTACCGTATTGGGGACAGCTCCTACAATGAGCAGTTCTTC.

This clonotype was recorded a few times. This sequence joins TRBV10-1 and TRBJ1-2; TRBD1 aligns across 8 bases. The V gene's germline CDR1 is WNHNN and CDR2 SYGVQD (reference sequence). V was clipped by 6 bases and J by 6 bases; unmatched bases: 6. CDR3 length: 13 amino acids. The CDR3 sequence is CASRKTGDDGYTF. CDR3 nucleotides: TGCGCCAGCAGGAAGACAGGGGATGATGGCTACACCTTC.

This clonotype was counted at least ten times. V is TRBV12-3 or TRBV12-4 and J is TRBJ2-7; D gene unclear. Trimming stripped 3 bases from V and 0 bases from J, with 6 bases between. The CDR3 extends over 13 amino acids. CDR3 nucleotide sequence: TGTGCCAGCAGTTTGCGGCGCTCCTACGAGCAGTACTTC. Translated, it gives CASSLRRSYEQYF.

This clonotype occurred a few times. The genes are TRBV18 and TRBJ1-1; TRBD1 matches at 8 bases. This CDR3 comprises 14 residues. V lost 4 bases to trimming and J lost 4 bases; unmatched junction nucleotides: 5. Germline lookup yields CDR1 KGHSH and CDR2 LQKENI. The CDR3 reads CASSRETGVTEAFF. In DNA, the CDR3 is TGTGCCAGCTCACGAGAGACAGGGGTCACTGAAGCTTTCTTT.